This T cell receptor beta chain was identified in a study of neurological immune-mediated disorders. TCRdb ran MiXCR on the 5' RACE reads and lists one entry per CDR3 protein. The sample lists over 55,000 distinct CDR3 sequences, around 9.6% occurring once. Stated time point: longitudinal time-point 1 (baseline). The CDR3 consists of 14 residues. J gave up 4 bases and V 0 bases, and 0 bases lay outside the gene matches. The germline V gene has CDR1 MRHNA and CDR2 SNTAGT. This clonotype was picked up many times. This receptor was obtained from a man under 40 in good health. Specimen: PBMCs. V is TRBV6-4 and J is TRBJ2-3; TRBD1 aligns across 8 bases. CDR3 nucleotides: TGTGCCAGCAGTGACTCACAGGGGGCAGATACGCAGTATTTT. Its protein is CASSDSQGADTQYF.